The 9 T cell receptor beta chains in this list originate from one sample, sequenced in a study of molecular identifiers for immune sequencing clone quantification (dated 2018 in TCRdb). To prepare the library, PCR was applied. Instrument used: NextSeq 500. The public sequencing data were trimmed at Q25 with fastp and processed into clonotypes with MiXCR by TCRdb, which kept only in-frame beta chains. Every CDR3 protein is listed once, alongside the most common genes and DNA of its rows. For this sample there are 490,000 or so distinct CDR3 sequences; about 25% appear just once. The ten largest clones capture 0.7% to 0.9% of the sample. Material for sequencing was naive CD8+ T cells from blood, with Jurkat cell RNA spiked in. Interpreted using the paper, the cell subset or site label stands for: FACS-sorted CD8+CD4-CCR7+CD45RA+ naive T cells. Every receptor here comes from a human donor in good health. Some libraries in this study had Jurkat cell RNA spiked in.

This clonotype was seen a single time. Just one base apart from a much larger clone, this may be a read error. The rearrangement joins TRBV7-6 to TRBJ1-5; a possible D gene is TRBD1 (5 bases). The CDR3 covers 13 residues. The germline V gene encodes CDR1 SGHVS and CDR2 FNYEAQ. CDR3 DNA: TGTGCCAGCAGCTCGTCCGCGAGACAGCCCCAGCAATTT. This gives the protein CASSSSARQPQQF.

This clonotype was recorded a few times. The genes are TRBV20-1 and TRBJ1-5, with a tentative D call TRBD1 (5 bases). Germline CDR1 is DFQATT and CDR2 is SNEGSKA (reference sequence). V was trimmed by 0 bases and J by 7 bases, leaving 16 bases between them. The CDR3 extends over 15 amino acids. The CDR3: CSARDWTGLGQPQHF. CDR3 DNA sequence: TGCAGTGCTAGAGATTGGACGGGGCTGGGGCAGCCCCAGCATTTT.

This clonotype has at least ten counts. This chain's CDR3 is CASSLIVAGVGEQYF. The CDR3 region has the DNA TGTGCCAGCAGCTTGATCGTAGCGGGAGTCGGGGAGCAGTACTTC. The V gene is TRBV5-4, the J gene TRBJ2-7; 9 nucleotides agree with TRBD2. The V gene end was trimmed by 1 base and the J gene end by 7 bases; junction bases not matched to a gene: 9. The germline CDR1 and CDR2 sequences are SGHNT and YYREEE (reference sequence). The CDR3 is 15 amino acids. Using reference TRBV5-4 and TRBJ2-7 for the parts outside the CDR3, the full variable domain is ETGVTQSPTHLIKTRGQQVTLRCSSQSGHNTVSWYQQALGQGPQFIFQYYREEENGRGNFPPRFSGLQFPNYSSELNVNALELDDSALYLCASSLIVAGVGEQYFGPGTRLTVT.

The CDR3 region is CASSEGANGQETQYF. The DNA of the CDR3 is TGTGCCAGCAGTGAAGGGGCTAACGGCCAAGAGACCCAGTACTTC. This chain joins TRBV2 and TRBJ2-5; D gene unclear. The CDR3 covers 15 residues. V gave up 1 base and J gave up 1 base, with 10 bases separating them. The germline gives CDR1 SNHLY, CDR2 FYNNEI.

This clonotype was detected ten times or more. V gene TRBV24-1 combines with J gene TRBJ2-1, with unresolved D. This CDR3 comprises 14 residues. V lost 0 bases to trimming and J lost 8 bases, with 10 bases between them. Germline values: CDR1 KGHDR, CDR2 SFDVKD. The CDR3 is CATSDLLTPDEQFF. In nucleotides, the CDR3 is TGTGCCACCAGTGATTTGCTGACCCCCGATGAGCAGTTCTTC.

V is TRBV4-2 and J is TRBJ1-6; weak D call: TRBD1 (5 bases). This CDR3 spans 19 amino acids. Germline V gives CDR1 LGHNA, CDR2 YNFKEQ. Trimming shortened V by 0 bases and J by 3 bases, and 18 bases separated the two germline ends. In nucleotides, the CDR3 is TGTGCCAGCAGCCAAGATGGTCAAGAGAGACAGAGCTATAATTCACCCCTCCACTTT. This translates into CASSQDGQERQSYNSPLHF.

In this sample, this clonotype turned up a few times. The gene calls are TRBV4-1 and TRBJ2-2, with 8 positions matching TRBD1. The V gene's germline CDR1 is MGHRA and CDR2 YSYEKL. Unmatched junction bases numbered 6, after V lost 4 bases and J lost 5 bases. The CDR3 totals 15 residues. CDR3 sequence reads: CASSPRTGRTGELFF. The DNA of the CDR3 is TGCGCCAGCAGCCCCCGGACAGGGAGGACCGGGGAGCTGTTTTTT.

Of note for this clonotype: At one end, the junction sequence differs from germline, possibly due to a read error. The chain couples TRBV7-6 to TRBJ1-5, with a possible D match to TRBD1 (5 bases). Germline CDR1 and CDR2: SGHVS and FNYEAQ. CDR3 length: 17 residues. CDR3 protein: CAGSADQGPYSNQPQHF. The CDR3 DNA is TGTGCCGGCAGCGCGGACCAGGGCCCTTATAGCAATCAGCCCCAGCATTTT.

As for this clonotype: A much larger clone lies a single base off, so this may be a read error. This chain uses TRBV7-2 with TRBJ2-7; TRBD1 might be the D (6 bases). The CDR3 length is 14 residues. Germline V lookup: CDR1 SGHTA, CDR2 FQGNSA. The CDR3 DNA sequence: TGTGCCAGCCGCTTAGGCCTCAGGGGTCACGAGCAGTACTTC. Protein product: CASRLGLRGHEQYF.